What follows are 29 T cell receptor beta chains derived from one specimen sequenced in a study of cytomegalovirus exposure and HLA in healthy donors. Assay: immunoSEQ multiplex PCR; the TCRdb copy retains only in-frame clones and omits some. The sample lists roughly 65,000 clones, roughly 94% occurring once. Sequenced: PBMCs. The receptors were gathered from a man younger than 30 in good health and CMV-seropositive.

The chain has TRBV5-1 and TRBJ2-2, with 8 bases fitting TRBD1. The CDR3 is 14 residues long. Germline CDR1 reads SGHRS; CDR2 reads YFSETQ. V trimming: 5 bases; J trimming: 5 bases; junction bases outside the gene matches: 5. The CDR3 reads CASSPDRETGELFF. DNA of the CDR3: TGCGCCAGCAGTCCGGACAGGGAAACCGGGGAGCTGTTTTTT. The whole variable domain, remainder taken from reference TRBV5-1 and TRBJ2-2, is KAGVTQTPRYLIKTRGQQVTLSCSPISGHRSVSWYQQTPGQGLQFLFEYFSETQRNKGNFPGRFSGRQFSNSRSEMNVSTLELGDSALYLCASSPDRETGELFFGEGSRLTVL.

The chain has TRBV9 and TRBJ2-2; 13 bases agree with TRBD2. V was pared by 3 bases and J by 6 bases, with 14 bases of the junction left unmatched. CDR1 SGDLS and CDR2 YYNGEE come from the germline V gene. CDR3 size: 19 residues. CDR3 residues: CASSGGALLAGGPAGELFF. The CDR3 DNA reads TGTGCCAGCAGCGGAGGGGCCCTACTAGCGGGAGGGCCCGCCGGGGAGCTGTTTTTT.

V usage is TRBV14 and J usage is TRBJ2-7, with D possibly matching TRBD2 (5 bases). CDR3 length: 12 residues. In germline, CDR1 is SGHDN, CDR2 FVKESK. Trimming cost V 4 bases and J 7 bases, with 11 bases left between them. DNA for the CDR3: TGTGCCAGCAGCCCGACTACCCTGGAGCAGTACTTC. Amino acid sequence: CASSPTTLEQYF.

CDR3 in amino acids: CSVELFMNTEAFF. The CDR3 DNA sequence: TGCAGCGTTGAACTATTTATGAACACTGAAGCTTTCTTT. This chain links TRBV29-1 with TRBJ1-1, with D uncertain. The germline gives CDR1 SQVTM, CDR2 ANQGSEA. Trimming removed 2 bases at V and 0 bases at J, with 7 bases between. The CDR3 is made up of 13 amino acids.

The gene calls are TRBV27 and TRBJ2-7; D is possibly TRBD1 (5 bases). This CDR3 spans 13 amino acids. Trimming took 4 bases from V and 3 from J, leaving 10 bases between them. Germline loops: CDR1 MNHEY, CDR2 SMNVEV (reference sequence). The CDR3: CASSSNRFYEQYF. CDR3 DNA sequence: TGTGCCAGCAGTTCTAACAGGTTCTACGAGCAGTACTTC.

The chain joins TRBV6-6 to TRBJ1-5; 7 positions agree with TRBD1. J gave up 1 base and V 0 bases, and 3 bases lay outside the gene matches. The V gene's germline CDR1 is MNHNY and CDR2 SVGAGI (reference sequence). CDR3 length: 16 amino acids. CDR3 protein: CASSYSQGQSNQPQHF. The CDR3 DNA follows: TGTGCCAGCAGTTACTCTCAGGGACAGAGCAATCAGCCCCAGCATTTT.

The chain couples TRBV11-3 to TRBJ2-7; a possible D gene is TRBD1 (5 bases). Per germline, CDR1 SGHNT and CDR2 YENEEA. This CDR3 contains 15 residues. Between the trimmed V and J ends, which lost 3 bases and 2 bases, there was a span of 14 bases. Here the CDR3 reads CASSFISLGAYEQYF. In DNA, the CDR3 is TGTGCCAGCAGCTTCATTTCGTTAGGGGCCTACGAGCAGTACTTC.

The rearrangement links TRBV4-1 to TRBJ1-6, with no clear D. The V and J ends lost 1 base and 0 bases respectively, with 10 bases between them. Germline V gene lookup returns CDR1 MGHRA and CDR2 YSYEKL. This CDR3 comprises 17 residues. The CDR3 bases are TGCGCCAGCAGCCAAGTCGCACAGAGCTCCTATAATTCACCCCTCCACTTT. This gives the protein CASSQVAQSSYNSPLHF.

The gene calls are TRBV4-1 and TRBJ1-2; D is perhaps TRBD1 (5 bases). The CDR3 spans 17 residues. Per germline, CDR1 MGHRA and CDR2 YSYEKL. Trimming removed 0 bases at V and 7 bases at J, with 21 bases between. CDR3 protein: CASSQEDLRIGGVGYTF. CDR3 bases: TGCGCCAGCAGCCAAGAGGACCTTCGGATCGGGGGGGTTGGCTACACCTTC.

The chain employs TRBV7-9 and TRBJ2-1; 12 bases are shared with TRBD2. There are 15 residues in the CDR3. Per germline, CDR1 SEHNR and CDR2 FQNEAQ (reference sequence). With 5 bases clipped from V and 8 bases from J, the junction kept 7 bases outside the gene matches. The CDR3 DNA is TGTGCCAGCAGCCTTACCGGGACTAGCGGGTATGAGCAGTTCTTC. Translation: CASSLTGTSGYEQFF.

V gene TRBV4-1 combines with J gene TRBJ2-7; 8 bases align to TRBD2. J was trimmed by 2 bases and V by 0 bases; bases with no gene match: 9. The CDR3 is made up of 17 amino acids. Germline CDR1 is MGHRA and CDR2 is YSYEKL. CDR3 residues: CASSQDPDSGVPYEQYF. The DNA for the CDR3 is TGCGCCAGCAGCCAAGATCCAGATAGCGGGGTTCCCTACGAGCAGTACTTC.

The CDR3 region has the DNA TGTGCCAGCAGCTCCCAGAGACAGGGTAACACTGAAGCTTTCTTT. Its translation: CASSSQRQGNTEAFF. The chain has TRBV7-9 and TRBJ1-1, with TRBD1 matching over 7 bases. V shed 4 bases and J 2 bases; nucleotides not matched to a gene: 7. The CDR3 has 15 residues. Looked up from germline, CDR1 is SEHNR and CDR2 is FQNEAQ (reference sequence).

The chain links TRBV6-5 to TRBJ2-7, with 14 bases matching TRBD2. Trimming removed 5 bases from V and 2 bases from J; junction bases left unmatched: 2. The germline gives CDR1 MNHEY, CDR2 SVGAGI. The CDR3 is 15 residues long. The chain's CDR3 is CASSGLAGGTYEQYF. DNA of the CDR3: TGTGCCAGCAGTGGACTAGCGGGAGGTACCTACGAGCAGTACTTC.

The rearrangement links TRBV28 to TRBJ1-2; TRBD1 matches at 8 bases. This CDR3 region has 12 residues. V shed 3 bases and J 14 bases; nucleotides not matched to a gene: 8. Germline lookup yields CDR1 MDHEN and CDR2 SYDVKM. CDR3: CASSLNRGTCTF. The CDR3 bases are TGTGCCAGCAGTTTGAACAGGGGGACGTGTACCTTC.

J is TRBJ1-4 and V is TRBV27, with D perhaps matching TRBD1 (6 bases). Germline-derived CDR1 and CDR2 are MNHEY and SMNVEV (reference sequence). Between the trimmed V and J ends, which lost 6 bases and 7 bases, there was a span of 15 bases. The CDR3 sequence is 14 residues long. The CDR3: CASSSGGGVEKLFF. CDR3 sequence (DNA): TGTGCCAGCAGCTCGGGAGGGGGAGTTGAAAAACTGTTTTTT.

V gene TRBV5-6 combines with J gene TRBJ2-4; D possibly corresponds to TRBD1 (5 bases). This CDR3 contains 16 residues. The germline V gene has CDR1 SGHDT and CDR2 YYEEEE. Trimming stripped 4 bases from V and 5 bases from J, with 19 bases between. DNA of the CDR3: TGTGCCAGCAGCCCCATGGGGCTGGAGATGGAAAACATTCAGTACTTC. Protein product: CASSPMGLEMENIQYF.

The genes are TRBV4-2 and TRBJ1-3, with D possibly matching TRBD1 (5 bases). Per the germline V gene, CDR1 is LGHNA and CDR2 is YNFKEQ. V lost 0 bases to trimming and J lost 2 bases, with 8 bases between them. The CDR3 totals 15 residues. Here the CDR3 reads CASSQDRGAGNTIYF. DNA of the CDR3: TGTGCCAGCAGCCAAGATCGGGGGGCTGGAAACACCATATATTTT.

This chain uses TRBV5-4 with TRBJ2-1, with TRBD2 as a possible D gene (6 bases). The CDR3 runs to 13 residues. Looked up from germline, CDR1 is SGHNT and CDR2 is YYREEE (reference sequence). V lost 7 bases and J lost 6, with 14 bases in between. CDR3 in DNA: TGTGCCAGCTCCGGGAGTAGGGCCAATGAGCAGTTCTTC. It codes for CASSGSRANEQFF.

The rearrangement uses TRBV7-2 and TRBJ2-3, with D possibly TRBD2 on 6 matching bases. V was trimmed by 4 bases and J by 6 bases, leaving 17 bases between them. Germline values: CDR1 SGHTA, CDR2 FQGNSA. The CDR3 has 15 residues. The CDR3 here is CASSSGTRFSDTQYF. The CDR3 coding sequence is TGTGCCAGCAGCTCGGGGACTCGTTTTTCCGATACGCAGTATTTT.

The gene calls are TRBV15 and TRBJ1-5; D remains ambiguous. The V end lost 0 bases, the J end lost 0 bases, and 9 bases lay between the germline ends. There are 16 residues in the CDR3. Germline V gene data show CDR1 as LNHNV and CDR2 as YYDKDF (reference sequence). For the CDR3, the DNA is TGTGCCACCAGCAGAGAGCAATCGGGTAGCAATCAGCCCCAGCATTTT. It translates to CATSREQSGSNQPQHF.

The chain links TRBV4-1 to TRBJ1-2; the match to TRBD1 covers 7 bases. CDR1 is MGHRA, CDR2 YSYEKL, per germline. This CDR3 comprises 14 residues. The junction had 6 bases not matched to a gene; V was cut back by 3 bases and J by 5 bases. CDR3: CASSQAGTVYGYTF. CDR3 nucleotides: TGCGCCAGCAGCCAGGCAGGGACAGTTTATGGCTACACCTTC.

CDR3 coding DNA: TGTGCCAGCAGCCGTACTAGCGGGGGGCAAGAGACCCAGTACTTC. Translation: CASSRTSGGQETQYF. The gene calls are TRBV7-3 and TRBJ2-5; 12 nucleotides align to TRBD2. CDR3 length: 15 residues. Germline V gene lookup returns CDR1 SGHTA and CDR2 FQGTGA. V was clipped by 5 bases and J by 2 bases; unmatched bases: 3.

This rearrangement joins TRBV5-1 to TRBJ1-6, with 11 bases aligning to TRBD1. The CDR3 loop spans 15 amino acids. Germline CDR1 is SGHRS and CDR2 is YFSETQ. V trimming: 1 base; J trimming: 9 bases; junction bases outside the gene matches: 3. In DNA, the CDR3 is TGCGCCAGCAGCTTGCGGACAGGGGGCGGTTCACCCCTCCACTTT. Protein sequence: CASSLRTGGGSPLHF.

The chain links TRBV5-5 to TRBJ2-1; 10 positions match TRBD1. The CDR3 extends over 17 amino acids. The germline V gene encodes CDR1 SGHKS and CDR2 YYEKEE (reference sequence). The J segment lost 9 bases and the V segment lost 2 bases, leaving 14 bases of the junction unmatched. The chain's CDR3 is CASSLKGTGQGIGEQFF. The DNA for the CDR3 is TGTGCCAGCAGCTTAAAGGGGACGGGACAGGGGATTGGTGAGCAGTTCTTC.

The rearrangement links TRBV11-2 to TRBJ2-4; the match to TRBD2 covers 12 bases. J gave up 7 bases and V 5 bases, and 6 bases lay outside the gene matches. This CDR3 region has 15 residues. CDR1 SGHAT and CDR2 FQNNGV come from the germline V gene. CDR3 sequence: CASSRVTSGRNIQYF. In DNA form, the CDR3 reads TGTGCCAGCAGCCGAGTAACTAGCGGGAGGAACATTCAGTACTTC.

Written as DNA, the CDR3 is TGTGCCAGCGGGGGCCACAATGAGCAGTTCTTC. This codes for CASGGHNEQFF. This rearrangement joins TRBV2 to TRBJ2-1, with D perhaps TRBD1 (6 bases). Per the germline V gene, CDR1 is SNHLY and CDR2 is FYNNEI. V was shortened by 8 bases and J by 5 bases, with 7 bases between the two germline ends. The length of the CDR3 is 11 residues. Based on the CDR3 plus reference TRBV2 and TRBJ2-1, the full variable domain is EPEVTQTPSHQVTQMGQEVILRCVPISNHLYFYWYRQILGQKVEFLVSFYNNEISEKSEIFDDQFSVERPDGSNFTLKIRSTKLEDSAMYFCASGGHNEQFFGPGTRLTVL.

This clone was seen just once. CDR3 in amino acids: CASRDSGTSYNEQFF. The CDR3, as DNA: TGTGCCAGCAGAGATAGCGGTACCTCCTACAATGAGCAGTTCTTC. The gene calls are TRBV6-5 and TRBJ2-1; tentative D call: TRBD2 (6 bases). Germline loops: CDR1 MNHEY, CDR2 SVGAGI. This CDR3 region has 15 residues. V lost 6 bases and J 0 bases, leaving 12 bases between the germline ends.

The chain uses TRBV30 and TRBJ1-5, with no clear D. The CDR3 is 15 amino acids. Germline-derived CDR1 and CDR2 are GTSNPN and SVGIG (reference sequence). The V gene lost 0 bases and the J gene lost 6 bases, with 15 bases spanning the gap. This CDR3 is CAWSVIGGGSQPQHF. The CDR3 DNA reads TGTGCCTGGAGTGTAATAGGTGGCGGGAGTCAGCCCCAGCATTTT. The complete variable domain, with remaining parts taken from reference TRBV30 and TRBJ1-5, reads SQTIHQWPATLVQPVGSPLSLECTVEGTSNPNLYWYRQAAGRGLQLLFYSVGIGQISSEVPQNLSASRPQDRQFILSSKKLLLSDSGFYLCAWSVIGGGSQPQHFGDGTRLSIL.

The chain couples TRBV6-1 to TRBJ2-5, with a weak D call TRBD2 (6 bases). This CDR3 spans 14 amino acids. Trimming took 4 bases from V and 5 from J, leaving 14 bases between them. Germline values: CDR1 MNHNS, CDR2 SASEGT. DNA for the CDR3: TGTGCCAGCAGTGGTAGCGGTGAGGCGGAGACCCAGTACTTC. Translated: CASSGSGEAETQYF.